This T cell receptor beta chain appears in the sequencing data of a study of shared T cell receptors in the human thymus. V gave up 4 bases and J gave up 0 bases, with 16 bases separating them. CDR1 LNHDA and CDR2 SQIVND come from the germline V gene (reference sequence). The CDR3 is 17 residues long. Libraries were prepared by immunoSEQ multiplex PCR; TCRdb keeps only in-frame clonotypes and omits some of them. Among 640,000 or so clones listed, over 75% were seen once. This same sample was also taken into another study, of human thymus T cells.

The clonotype was recovered from a boy less than two years old with a congenital heart defect. V gene TRBV19 combines with J gene TRBJ2-4; no firm D call. The sample taken for sequencing was thymocytes. The CDR3 region is CASSRFTLELAKNIQYF. DNA of the CDR3: TGTGCCAGTAGTAGATTCACCCTTGAACTAGCCAAAAACATTCAGTACTTC.